This is a list of T cell receptor beta chains from one sample in a study of cytomegalovirus exposure and HLA in healthy donors. Here immunoSEQ multiplex PCR was the method, and the copy in TCRdb shows in-frame clones only, minus some. The profile shows 75,000 to 95,000 clones, roughly 80% of them singletons. Source material: PBMCs. The receptors were sampled from a man aged 45-60 years in good health and CMV-seronegative. Both conserved end residues are part of each CDR3. D genes are given only for firm matches. Not every row has a clone size; where given, it reads once, few, many or a size class.

D gene: -; clone size: few; J gene: TRBJ1-1; V gene: TRBV19; CDR3 DNA: TGTGCCAGTAGATCCTCCCAGGGAGGGGGTGAAGCTTTCTTT; CDR3 protein: CASRSSQGGGEAFF
D gene: -; clone size: -; J gene: TRBJ1-3; V gene: TRBV30; CDR3 DNA: TGTGCCTGGGCTACAGGGTTCGGAAACACCATATATTTT; CDR3 protein: CAWATGFGNTIYF
D gene: -; clone size: -; J gene: TRBJ2-1; V gene: TRBV29-1; CDR3 DNA: TGCAGCTTGTTGCGGCAGGGTGGTAGCAATGAGCAGTTCTTC; CDR3 protein: CSLLRQGGSNEQFF
D gene: -; clone size: -; J gene: TRBJ2-3; V gene: TRBV7-9; CDR3 DNA: TGTGCCAGCAGCCCCGGTTACACAGATACGCAGTATTTT; CDR3 protein: CASSPGYTDTQYF
D gene: -; clone size: few; J gene: TRBJ1-1; V gene: TRBV5-1; CDR3 DNA: TGCGCCAGCAGCTTCGGGAACACTGAAGCTTTCTTT; CDR3 protein: CASSFGNTEAFF
D gene: -; clone size: -; J gene: TRBJ1-1; V gene: TRBV10-2; CDR3 DNA: TGCGCCAGCACGGAGGGCCCAAGGGGTACTGAAGCTTTCTTT; CDR3 protein: CASTEGPRGTEAFF
D gene: -; clone size: -; J gene: TRBJ2-7; V gene: TRBV6-4; CDR3 DNA: TGTGCCAGCAGAGAAGACAGGGAGCAGTACTTC; CDR3 protein: CASREDREQYF
D gene: TRBD2; clone size: -; J gene: TRBJ2-1; V gene: TRBV6-1; CDR3 DNA: TGTGCCAGCAGCAATGGGCGGGGGTTATACAATGAGCAGTTCTTC; CDR3 protein: CASSNGRGLYNEQFF
D gene: -; clone size: few; J gene: TRBJ1-6; V gene: TRBV14; CDR3 DNA: TGTGCCAGCAGACTCCGGGTCCGACGTCGGAGTTCACCCCTCCACTTT; CDR3 protein: CASRLRVRRRSSPLHF
D gene: TRBD1; clone size: -; J gene: TRBJ2-1; V gene: TRBV4-2; CDR3 DNA: TGTGCCAGCAGCCAAGGGAAAGGTACAGGGGTGTTCTTC; CDR3 protein: CASSQGKGTGVFF
D gene: -; clone size: -; J gene: TRBJ2-7; V gene: TRBV7-8; CDR3 DNA: TGTGCCAGCAGCTCCTACCGGGACATCACCTACGAGCAGTACTTC; CDR3 protein: CASSSYRDITYEQYF
D gene: TRBD2; clone size: -; J gene: TRBJ2-1; V gene: TRBV19; CDR3 DNA: TGTGCCAGTAGTACCGGGACTAGCGGGGGGAATGAGCAGTTCTTC; CDR3 protein: CASSTGTSGGNEQFF
D gene: -; clone size: -; J gene: TRBJ2-3; V gene: TRBV4-1; CDR3 DNA: TGCGCCAGCAGCCACCCAGCGGGTACAGGTACACAGTATTTT; CDR3 protein: CASSHPAGTGTQYF
D gene: TRBD1; clone size: -; J gene: TRBJ1-1; V gene: TRBV30; CDR3 DNA: TGTGCTTTGTACAGGGGGGGGAGCACTGAAGCTTTCTTT; CDR3 protein: CALYRGGSTEAFF
D gene: TRBD1; clone size: -; J gene: TRBJ1-2; V gene: TRBV5-6; CDR3 DNA: TGTGCCAGCAGCTTCAGACAGGGGGCGGATGGCTACACCTTC; CDR3 protein: CASSFRQGADGYTF
D gene: -; clone size: -; J gene: TRBJ2-7; V gene: TRBV2; CDR3 DNA: TGTGCCAGCAGTGAGGGCACCCTTTACGAGCAGTACTTC; CDR3 protein: CASSEGTLYEQYF
D gene: TRBD1; clone size: -; J gene: TRBJ1-2; V gene: TRBV2; CDR3 DNA: TGTGCCAGCAGTGGACAGGGAGCGGGCTATGGCTACACCTTC; CDR3 protein: CASSGQGAGYGYTF
D gene: -; clone size: -; J gene: TRBJ2-3; V gene: TRBV4-1; CDR3 DNA: TGCGCCAGCAGCCAAGAGCGGGGAGGCCTATACCAAAGAACAGATACGCAGTATTTT; CDR3 protein: CASSQERGGLYQRTDTQYF
D gene: TRBD1; clone size: -; J gene: TRBJ2-5; V gene: TRBV28; CDR3 DNA: TGTGCCAGCAGTTCCCCGGGACAGGGGACGGGGACCCAGTACTTC; CDR3 protein: CASSSPGQGTGTQYF
D gene: -; clone size: -; J gene: TRBJ1-3; V gene: TRBV7-2; CDR3 DNA: TGTGCCAGCAGCCGGGGGGCTGGGGGGGGAAACACCATATATTTT; CDR3 protein: CASSRGAGGGNTIYF
D gene: -; clone size: -; J gene: TRBJ1-1; V gene: TRBV10-2; CDR3 DNA: TGCGCCAGCAGTAGGGGTTTGACTGAAGCTTTCTTT; CDR3 protein: CASSRGLTEAFF
D gene: TRBD2; clone size: -; J gene: TRBJ2-7; V gene: TRBV5-1; CDR3 DNA: TGCGCCAGCAGCAGGAGCGAGCGGGGGGTCAACGAGCAGTACTTC; CDR3 protein: CASSRSERGVNEQYF
D gene: TRBD2; clone size: -; J gene: TRBJ2-7; V gene: TRBV7-9; CDR3 DNA: TGTGCCAGCAGCTTAAATAGCGGGGGGGCTGGCGAGCAGTACTTC; CDR3 protein: CASSLNSGGAGEQYF
D gene: -; clone size: -; J gene: TRBJ2-2; V gene: TRBV5-5; CDR3 DNA: TGTGCCAGCTTCCGCGCCGGGGAGAACACCGGGGAGCTGTTTTTT; CDR3 protein: CASFRAGENTGELFF
D gene: -; clone size: -; J gene: TRBJ2-1; V gene: TRBV2; CDR3 DNA: TGTGCCAGCAGGCAGGGCGGCAATGAGCAGTTCTTC; CDR3 protein: CASRQGGNEQFF
D gene: TRBD1; clone size: -; J gene: TRBJ2-7; V gene: TRBV10-1; CDR3 DNA: TGCGCCAGCAGTGATCCCAGGACAGGGATGAACGAGCAGTACTTC; CDR3 protein: CASSDPRTGMNEQYF
D gene: -; clone size: few; J gene: TRBJ1-4; V gene: TRBV5-1; CDR3 DNA: TGCGCCAGCAGCTTCGAGGGTGCAACTAATGAAAAACTGTTTTTT; CDR3 protein: CASSFEGATNEKLFF
D gene: TRBD1; clone size: once; J gene: TRBJ2-7; V gene: TRBV10-3; CDR3 DNA: TGTGCCATCAGTACAGGGGGCTACGAGCAGTACTTC; CDR3 protein: CAISTGGYEQYF
D gene: -; clone size: few; J gene: TRBJ1-2; V gene: TRBV7-9; CDR3 DNA: TGTGCCAGCAGCTTGACCTTTTCCTCCCCAGGGACTTATGGCTACACCTTC; CDR3 protein: CASSLTFSSPGTYGYTF
D gene: -; clone size: -; J gene: TRBJ1-3; V gene: TRBV4-2; CDR3 DNA: TGTGCCAGCAGCCAAGATAGAGGTTCTGGAAACACCATATATTTT; CDR3 protein: CASSQDRGSGNTIYF
D gene: TRBD1; clone size: -; J gene: TRBJ1-1; V gene: TRBV19; CDR3 DNA: TGTGCCAGTCGTACAGGGGGCCTTGAAGCTTTCTTT; CDR3 protein: CASRTGGLEAFF
D gene: TRBD2; clone size: -; J gene: TRBJ2-3; V gene: TRBV5-1; CDR3 DNA: TGCGCCAGCAGCTCGGGGGGCGGGGGGACCACAGATACGCAGTATTTT; CDR3 protein: CASSSGGGGTTDTQYF
D gene: TRBD1; clone size: -; J gene: TRBJ2-1; V gene: TRBV27; CDR3 DNA: TGTGCCTCTAATCCCGACAGGGTTTCATACAATGAGCAGTTCTTC; CDR3 protein: CASNPDRVSYNEQFF
D gene: -; clone size: -; J gene: TRBJ2-3; V gene: TRBV7-3; CDR3 DNA: TGTGCCAGCAGCTTATTAGCGGCCAGCACAGATACGCAGTATTTT; CDR3 protein: CASSLLAASTDTQYF
D gene: -; clone size: -; J gene: TRBJ2-1; V gene: TRBV18; CDR3 DNA: TGTGCCAGCTCACCACCCTCAGGGGCTAGTGAGCAGTTCTTC; CDR3 protein: CASSPPSGASEQFF
D gene: TRBD1; clone size: few; J gene: TRBJ1-4; V gene: TRBV5-1; CDR3 DNA: TGCGCCAGCAGCTTAGGGCAGGGGGCTGAAAAACTGTTTTTT; CDR3 protein: CASSLGQGAEKLFF
D gene: TRBD1; clone size: -; J gene: TRBJ1-5; V gene: TRBV30; CDR3 DNA: TGTGCCTGGAGTGCAGGGGGAAGCCAGCCCCAGCATTTT; CDR3 protein: CAWSAGGSQPQHF
D gene: -; clone size: -; J gene: TRBJ2-7; V gene: TRBV6-6; CDR3 DNA: TGTGCCAGCAGTTACTCGGCTAGCTCCTACGAGCAGTACTTC; CDR3 protein: CASSYSASSYEQYF
D gene: -; clone size: -; J gene: TRBJ1-6; V gene: TRBV7-3; CDR3 DNA: TGTGCCAGCAGCTCCACTCCCGGGGTTGGTTCACCCCTCCACTTT; CDR3 protein: CASSSTPGVGSPLHF
D gene: -; clone size: -; J gene: TRBJ2-3; V gene: TRBV9; CDR3 DNA: TGTGCCAGCAGCCTACTCTCTAGCACAGATACGCAGTATTTT; CDR3 protein: CASSLLSSTDTQYF
D gene: TRBD1; clone size: -; J gene: TRBJ2-5; V gene: TRBV7-3; CDR3 DNA: TGTGCCAGCGCCCCGACAGGGGAACGTGGGGAGACCCAGTACTTC; CDR3 protein: CASAPTGERGETQYF
D gene: TRBD1; clone size: -; J gene: TRBJ1-6; V gene: TRBV7-9; CDR3 DNA: TGTGCCAGCAGCGGGCCTGACAGGGGTAATTCACCCCTCCACTTT; CDR3 protein: CASSGPDRGNSPLHF
D gene: TRBD1; clone size: -; J gene: TRBJ2-3; V gene: TRBV7-9; CDR3 DNA: TGTGCCAGCAGCTTACAGGGGGCGGACACAGATACGCAGTATTTT; CDR3 protein: CASSLQGADTDTQYF
D gene: TRBD1; clone size: -; J gene: TRBJ1-2; V gene: TRBV19; CDR3 DNA: TGTGCCAGTAGTTCGTCCGGGACAGGGGTAACGGGCTACACCTTC; CDR3 protein: CASSSSGTGVTGYTF
D gene: -; clone size: few; J gene: TRBJ1-1; V gene: TRBV6-5; CDR3 DNA: TGTGCCAGCAGTTACTCGACAAGGGGGGGAACTGAAGCTTTCTTT; CDR3 protein: CASSYSTRGGTEAFF
D gene: -; clone size: -; J gene: TRBJ1-1; V gene: TRBV6-5; CDR3 DNA: TGTGCCAGCAGTTCCGGACAGCAGACTGAAGCTTTCTTT; CDR3 protein: CASSSGQQTEAFF
D gene: TRBD1; clone size: -; J gene: TRBJ1-5; V gene: TRBV19; CDR3 DNA: TGTGCCAGTTCCTACAGGGGGCGGTCTGGCAATCAGCCCCAGCATTTT; CDR3 protein: CASSYRGRSGNQPQHF